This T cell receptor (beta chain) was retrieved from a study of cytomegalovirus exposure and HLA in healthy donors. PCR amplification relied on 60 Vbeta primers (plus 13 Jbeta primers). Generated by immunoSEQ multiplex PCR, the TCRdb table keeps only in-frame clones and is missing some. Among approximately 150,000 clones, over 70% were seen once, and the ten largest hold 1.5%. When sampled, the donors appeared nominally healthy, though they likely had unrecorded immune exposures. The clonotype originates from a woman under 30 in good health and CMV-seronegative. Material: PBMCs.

The CDR3 region is CASSLTGGESNYGYTF. The CDR3 bases are TGCGCCAGCAGCTTGACGGGGGGAGAGTCTAACTATGGCTACACCTTC. The rearrangement uses TRBV5-1 and TRBJ1-2; TRBD1 might be the D (5 bases). Looked up from germline, CDR1 is SGHRS and CDR2 is YFSETQ. With 1 base removed from V and 0 bases from J, the gap between germline ends came to 13 bases. The CDR3 loop spans 16 amino acids.